This T cell receptor beta chain was profiled in a study of robustness of blood B and T cell sequencing listed by TCRdb under 2018. Turning to the overall study: The study was designed to determine how much peripheral blood is required to reliably characterize an individual's TCRbeta and IgG repertoires. In each of the approximately 9 independently drawn blood samples, both the TCRbeta and the IgG repertoires were quantified. Two replicate TCRbeta cDNA libraries were prepared from one shared RNA pool from a single 10 ml draw, serving as technical replicates.

Remarks on this clonotype: Its antigen remains undetermined. No much larger clonotype is one base removed from it; base qualities were not supplied.

Paper-wide results and their limitations: When 3 or 4 tubes (roughly 26-45 ml blood) were combined, saturation was approached in coverage of the top 10,000 TCRbeta clonotypes. The 1,000 most abundant TCRbeta clonotypes from the pooled draws were found in every single 10 ml sample. Because EDTA tubes had to be fractionated immediately, the use of EDTA tubes in multi-site collections was limited. TCRbeta rarefaction curves did not fully plateau, suggesting under-sequencing or many low-abundance clonotypes. Between the technical replicate libraries, 94.8% of the top 10,000 TCRbeta clonotypes in one library were also present in the other library. Pooling tubes did not increase the overlap of rare TCRbeta clonotypes, which implies that much larger blood volumes would be needed to capture rare TCRbeta clonotypes. Evidence of cross-contamination, likely from batch processing, showed up in one pair of TCRbeta libraries, so the UMI-sequence pairs shared by that pair of libraries were removed.

TCRbeta repertoires were measured from mRNA instead of genomic DNA, an approach that captures expressed receptors. Without any cell sorting, leukocytes from the buffy coat were collected into Trizol, and RNA was extracted using the Direct-zol RNA MiniPrep Plus kit. EDTA blood tubes were centrifuged immediately at 4°C to separate plasma, buffy coat and red blood cells. The method behind the library was PCR. TCRdb shows the sequencer as Illumina MiSeq. SMARTScribe reverse transcriptase and a 5' template-switch oligo, by which a universal priming site was added, were used for cDNA synthesis. The template-switch oligo carried a 12-nucleotide random unique molecular identifier (UMI) that tagged each cDNA molecule. Chain-specific reverse primers targeted TCRbeta transcripts during reverse transcription. Uracil DNA glycosylase treatment removed residual template-switch adapters, and cDNA was purified with a Qiagen MinElute kit. The first PCR ran for about 20 cycles with KAPA HiFi HotStart ReadyMix and step-out primers, divided among four 50 microliter reactions. Products of the first-round PCR were gel-purified before additional amplification. Illumina Nextera adapters were attached in a second PCR of around 8 cycles, and the libraries were then purified and pooled. A 50-nucleotide 5' read captured the UMI barcode for each TCRbeta molecule. The original pipeline was this. Reads were grouped by UMI into consensus reads using the MIGEC toolkit. PEAR was used to merge forward and reverse consensus reads into final reads. Identical UMI-sequence pairs found in more than one library were treated as cross-sample contamination and removed by a custom decontamination script. V(D)J assignment and CDR3 extraction were performed with MIGMAP, a wrapper around IgBLAST. A TCR clonotype was defined as sharing the same V gene, J gene and CDR3 amino acid sequence, and CDR1 and CDR2 were not sequenced. The public sequencing data were trimmed at Q25 with fastp and processed into clonotypes with MiXCR by TCRdb, which kept only in-frame beta chains. Identical CDR3 protein sequences are pooled into one entry, listed with their most common genes and DNA. TCRdb, not the original authors, processed these V and J calls. The sample records over 3,500 distinct CDR3 sequences, around 50% of which are singletons. Approximately 24% of the sample rests with the top ten.

What was sequenced was peripheral blood. This TCR derives from a human donor in good health.

The sequenced DNA: TGCAGCGTGCGTGAGACCGGGACAGGGGGCGCGTGGGATACGCAGTATTTT. Its protein product is CSVRETGTGGAWDTQYF. The chain joins TRBV29-1 to TRBJ2-3, with TRBD1 matching 12 junction bases. CDR1 and CDR2 (SQVTM, ANQGSEA) derive from the germline V gene. The CDR3 has 17 amino acids, counting the end cysteine and phenylalanine. Left in the record is the CDR3 DNA by itself, 51 bases read in frame from the first base. Trimming accounts for 6 bases at V and 6 bases at J, while the number of junction bases matched to no gene is 16.